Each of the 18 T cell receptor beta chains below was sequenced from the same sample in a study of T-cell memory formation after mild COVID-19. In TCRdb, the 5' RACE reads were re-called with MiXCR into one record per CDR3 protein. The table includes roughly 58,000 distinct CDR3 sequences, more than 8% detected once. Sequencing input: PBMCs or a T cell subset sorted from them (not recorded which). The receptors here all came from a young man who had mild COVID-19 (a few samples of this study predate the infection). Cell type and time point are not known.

Here the CDR3 DNA reads TGTGCCAGCAGTTTAAGGCTAGCGGGAGGGCCAGCGGAGACCCAGTACTTC. This sequence encodes CASSLRLAGGPAETQYF. The V call is TRBV12-3 or TRBV12-4, the J call TRBJ2-5, with TRBD2 matching 12 bases. V dropped 2 bases and J dropped 5; count of bases not matched to a gene: 9. The CDR3 loop spans 17 amino acids.

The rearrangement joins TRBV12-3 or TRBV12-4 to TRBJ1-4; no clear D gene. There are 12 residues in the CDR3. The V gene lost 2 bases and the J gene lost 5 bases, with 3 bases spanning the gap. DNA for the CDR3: TGTGCCAGCAGTTTACAGAATGAAAAACTGTTTTTT. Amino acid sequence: CASSLQNEKLFF.

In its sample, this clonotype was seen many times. CDR3 protein: CASREQAYTGELFF. In nucleotides, the CDR3 is TGTGCCAGCAGGGAACAGGCATACACCGGGGAGCTGTTTTTT. This sequence joins TRBV2 and TRBJ2-2; tentative D call: TRBD1 (5 bases). V was clipped by 6 bases and J by 3 bases, with 11 bases between them. Germline V CDR1 and CDR2: SNHLY, FYNNEI. The CDR3 spans 14 residues.

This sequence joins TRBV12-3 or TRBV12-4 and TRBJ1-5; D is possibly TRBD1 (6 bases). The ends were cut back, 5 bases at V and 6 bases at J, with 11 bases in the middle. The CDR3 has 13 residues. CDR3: CASSGGAGQPQHF. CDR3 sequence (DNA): TGTGCCAGCAGTGGGGGGGCAGGTCAGCCCCAGCATTTT.

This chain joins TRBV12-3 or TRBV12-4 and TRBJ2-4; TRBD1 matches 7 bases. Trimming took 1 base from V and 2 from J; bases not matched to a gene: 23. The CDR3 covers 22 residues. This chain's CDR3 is CASSLDRGYRERRSRTKNIQYF. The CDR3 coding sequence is TGTGCCAGCAGTTTAGACAGGGGATACAGGGAGCGTAGAAGTCGGACCAAAAACATTCAGTACTTC.

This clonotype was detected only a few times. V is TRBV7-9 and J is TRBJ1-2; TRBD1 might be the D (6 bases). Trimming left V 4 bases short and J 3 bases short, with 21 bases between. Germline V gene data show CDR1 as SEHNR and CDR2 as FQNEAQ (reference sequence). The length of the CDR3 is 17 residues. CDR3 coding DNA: TGTGCCAGCAGCTCCGGACAGTTTGGCGAACTCGACTATGGCTACACCTTC. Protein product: CASSSGQFGELDYGYTF.

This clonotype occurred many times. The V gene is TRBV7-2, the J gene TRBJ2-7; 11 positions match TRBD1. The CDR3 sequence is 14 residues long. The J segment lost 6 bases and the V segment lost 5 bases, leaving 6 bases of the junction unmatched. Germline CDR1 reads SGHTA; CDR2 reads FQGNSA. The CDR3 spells CASSEDRGRSEQYF. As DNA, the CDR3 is TGTGCCAGCAGCGAGGACAGGGGGCGTTCCGAGCAGTACTTC.

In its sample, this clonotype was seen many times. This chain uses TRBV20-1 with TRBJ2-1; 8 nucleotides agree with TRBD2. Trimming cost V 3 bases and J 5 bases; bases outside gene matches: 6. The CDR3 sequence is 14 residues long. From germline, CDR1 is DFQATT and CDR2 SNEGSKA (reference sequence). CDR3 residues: CSASEPRGDNEQFF. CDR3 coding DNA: TGCAGTGCTAGCGAACCGCGGGGGGACAATGAGCAGTTCTTC.

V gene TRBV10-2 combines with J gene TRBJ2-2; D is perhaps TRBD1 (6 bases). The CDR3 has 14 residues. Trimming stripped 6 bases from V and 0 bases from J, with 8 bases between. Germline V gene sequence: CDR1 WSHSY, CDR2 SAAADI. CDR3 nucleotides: TGCGCCAGCAGACCAGGGGCGAACACCGGGGAGCTGTTTTTT. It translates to CASRPGANTGELFF.

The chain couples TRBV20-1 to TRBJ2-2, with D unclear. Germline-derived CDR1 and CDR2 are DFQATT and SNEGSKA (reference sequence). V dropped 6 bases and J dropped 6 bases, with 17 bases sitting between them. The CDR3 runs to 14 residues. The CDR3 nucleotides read TGCAGTGCGGTCGGACCACACCCCCCCGGGGAGCTGTTTTTT. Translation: CSAVGPHPPGELFF.

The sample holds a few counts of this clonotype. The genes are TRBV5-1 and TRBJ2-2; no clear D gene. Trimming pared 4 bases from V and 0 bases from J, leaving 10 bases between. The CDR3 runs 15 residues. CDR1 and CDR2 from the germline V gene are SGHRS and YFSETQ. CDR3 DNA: TGCGCCAGCAGCCCGAGGCCTGCGAACACCGGGGAGCTGTTTTTT. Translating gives CASSPRPANTGELFF.

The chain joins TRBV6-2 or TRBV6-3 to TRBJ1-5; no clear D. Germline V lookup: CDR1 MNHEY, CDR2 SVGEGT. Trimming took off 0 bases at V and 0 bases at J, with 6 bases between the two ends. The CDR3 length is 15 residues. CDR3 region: CASSYSGNSNQPQHF. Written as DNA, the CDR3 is TGTGCCAGCAGTTACTCGGGGAATAGCAATCAGCCCCAGCATTTT.

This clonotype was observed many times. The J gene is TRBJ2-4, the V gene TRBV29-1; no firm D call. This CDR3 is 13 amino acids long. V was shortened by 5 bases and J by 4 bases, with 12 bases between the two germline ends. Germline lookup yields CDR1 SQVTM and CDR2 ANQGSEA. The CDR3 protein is CSVSAGSKNIQYF. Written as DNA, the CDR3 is TGCAGCGTTTCCGCCGGGTCGAAAAACATTCAGTACTTC.

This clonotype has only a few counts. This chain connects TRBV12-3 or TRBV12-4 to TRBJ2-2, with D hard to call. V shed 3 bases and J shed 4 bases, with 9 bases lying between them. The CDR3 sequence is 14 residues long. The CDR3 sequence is CASSLQDVTGELFF. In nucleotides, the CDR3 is TGTGCCAGCAGTTTGCAGGATGTCACCGGGGAGCTGTTTTTT.

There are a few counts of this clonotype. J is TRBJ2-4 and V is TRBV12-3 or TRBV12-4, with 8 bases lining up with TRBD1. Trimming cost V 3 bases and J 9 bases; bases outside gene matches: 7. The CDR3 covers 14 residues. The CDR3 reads CASSFSGGFGIQYF. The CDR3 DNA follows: TGTGCCAGCAGTTTTTCAGGGGGCTTTGGCATTCAGTACTTC.

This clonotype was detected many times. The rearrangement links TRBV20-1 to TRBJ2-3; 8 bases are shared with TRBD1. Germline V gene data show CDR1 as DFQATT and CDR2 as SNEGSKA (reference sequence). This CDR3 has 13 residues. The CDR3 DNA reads TGCAGGGTCGGACAGGGAAGCACAGATACGCAGTATTTT. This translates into CRVGQGSTDTQYF.

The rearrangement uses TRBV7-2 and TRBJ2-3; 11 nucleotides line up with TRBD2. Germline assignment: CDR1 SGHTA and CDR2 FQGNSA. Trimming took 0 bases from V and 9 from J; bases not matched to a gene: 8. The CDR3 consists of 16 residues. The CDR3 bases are TGTGCCAGCAGCTTAGCGACGACTAGCGGGGCTAAGACGCAGTATTTT. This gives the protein CASSLATTSGAKTQYF.

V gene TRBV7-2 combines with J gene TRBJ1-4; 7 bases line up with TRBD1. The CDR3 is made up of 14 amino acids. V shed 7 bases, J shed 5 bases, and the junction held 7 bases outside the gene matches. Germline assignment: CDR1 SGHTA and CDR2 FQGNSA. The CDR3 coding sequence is TGTGCCAGCACCAGGGGACAGTTAAATGAAAAACTGTTTTTT. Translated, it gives CASTRGQLNEKLFF.